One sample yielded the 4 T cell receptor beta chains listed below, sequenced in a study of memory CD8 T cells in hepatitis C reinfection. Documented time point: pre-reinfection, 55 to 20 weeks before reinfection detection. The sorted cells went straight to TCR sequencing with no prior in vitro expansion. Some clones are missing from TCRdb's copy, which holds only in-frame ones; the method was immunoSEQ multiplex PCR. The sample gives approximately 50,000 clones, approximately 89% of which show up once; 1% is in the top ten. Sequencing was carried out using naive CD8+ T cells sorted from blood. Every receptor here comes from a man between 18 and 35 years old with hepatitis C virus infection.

CDR3 region: CASSFINEQYF. CDR3 in DNA: TGTGCCAGCAGTTTTATAAACGAGCAGTACTTC. The chain uses TRBV11-2 and TRBJ2-7, with unresolved D. This CDR3 is 11 amino acids long. Germline V gene sequence: CDR1 SGHAT, CDR2 FQNNGV. V was shortened by 6 bases and J by 5 bases, with 8 bases between the two germline ends.

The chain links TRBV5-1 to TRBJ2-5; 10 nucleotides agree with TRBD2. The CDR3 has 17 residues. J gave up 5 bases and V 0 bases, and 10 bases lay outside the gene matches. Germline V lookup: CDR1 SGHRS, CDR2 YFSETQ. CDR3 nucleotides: TGCGCCAGCAGCTTGGGGCTAGCGGGAGTTGGGCGTGAGACCCAGTACTTC. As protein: CASSLGLAGVGRETQYF.

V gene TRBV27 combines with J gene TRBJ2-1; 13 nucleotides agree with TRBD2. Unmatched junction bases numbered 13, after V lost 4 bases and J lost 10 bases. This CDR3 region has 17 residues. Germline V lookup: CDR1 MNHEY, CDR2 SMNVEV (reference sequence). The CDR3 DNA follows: TGTGCCAGCAGTTCCGGCGCACTAGCGGGAGGGCCTCAAGAGCAGTTCTTC. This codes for CASSSGALAGGPQEQFF.

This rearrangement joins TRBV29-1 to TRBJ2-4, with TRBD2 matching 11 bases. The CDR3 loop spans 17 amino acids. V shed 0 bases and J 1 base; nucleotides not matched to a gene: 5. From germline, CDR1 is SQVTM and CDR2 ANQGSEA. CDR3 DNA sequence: TGCAGCGTTGAAGAAGCGTGGACTAGCGGGGCCAAAAACATTCAGTACTTC. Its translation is CSVEEAWTSGAKNIQYF.